The T cell receptor beta chain under discussion was sequenced for a study of blood T cells in healthy people across ages. A second about 7 to 11 cycle PCR used barcoded and J-beta primers. Tags on each cDNA molecule came from a template-switch adaptor with 12 random nucleotides. Individual samples furnished no less than 2.5 million CDR3-containing paired-end reads apiece. Using its own MiXCR run on the 5' RACE reads, TCRdb lists one record per CDR3 protein. The sample consists of about 830,000 distinct CDR3 sequences, over 45% of them appearing once. CDR3 length: 13 residues. V lost 5 bases and J lost 7; bases outside the gene matches: 6. The germline CDR1 and CDR2 sequences are SGHAT and FQNNGV.

The sequenced material came from blood. This rearrangement joins TRBV11-2 to TRBJ2-7; 9 positions agree with TRBD1. The receptor was isolated from a man aged 25 to 40 in good health. CDR3 sequence reads: CASSPGQGWEQYF. CDR3 sequence (DNA): TGTGCCAGCAGCCCAGGACAGGGGTGGGAGCAGTACTTC.